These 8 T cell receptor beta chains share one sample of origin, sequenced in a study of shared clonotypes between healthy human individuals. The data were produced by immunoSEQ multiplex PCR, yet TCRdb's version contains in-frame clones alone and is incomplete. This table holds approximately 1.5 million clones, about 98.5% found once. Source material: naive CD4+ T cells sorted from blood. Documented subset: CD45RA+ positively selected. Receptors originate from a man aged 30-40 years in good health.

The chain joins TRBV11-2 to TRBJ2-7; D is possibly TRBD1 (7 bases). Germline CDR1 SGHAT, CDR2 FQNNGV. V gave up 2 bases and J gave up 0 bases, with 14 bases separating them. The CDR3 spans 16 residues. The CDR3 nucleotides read TGTGCCAGCAGCTTACCCGGACAGGACTACTCCTACGAGCAGTACTTC. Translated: CASSLPGQDYSYEQYF. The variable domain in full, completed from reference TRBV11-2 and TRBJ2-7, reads EAGVAQSPRYKIIEKRQSVAFWCNPISGHATLYWYQQILGQGPKLLIQFQNNGVVDDSQLPKDRFSAERLKGVDSTLKIQPAKLEDSAVYLCASSLPGQDYSYEQYFGPGTRLTVT.

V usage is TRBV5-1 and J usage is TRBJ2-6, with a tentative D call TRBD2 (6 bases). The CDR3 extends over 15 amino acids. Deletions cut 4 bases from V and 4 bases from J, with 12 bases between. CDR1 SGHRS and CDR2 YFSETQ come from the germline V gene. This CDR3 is CASSPPGSGANVLTF. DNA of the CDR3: TGCGCCAGCAGCCCCCCCGGGAGCGGGGCCAACGTCCTGACTTTC.

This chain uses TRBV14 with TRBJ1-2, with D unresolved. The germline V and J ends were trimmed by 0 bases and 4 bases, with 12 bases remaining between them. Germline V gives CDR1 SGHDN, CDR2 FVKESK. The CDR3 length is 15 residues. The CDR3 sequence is CASSQDLGRIYGYTF. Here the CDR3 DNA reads TGTGCCAGCAGCCAAGATTTAGGCAGGATCTATGGCTACACCTTC.

CDR3 in amino acids: CASSPAGGPRGTQYF. DNA for the CDR3: TGTGCCAGCAGTCCCGCGGGAGGGCCCCGTGGTACGCAGTATTTT. The chain joins TRBV5-6 to TRBJ2-3; 9 bases fit TRBD2. The V gene end was trimmed by 5 bases and the J gene end by 8 bases; junction bases not matched to a gene: 12. There are 15 residues in the CDR3. Germline lookup yields CDR1 SGHDT and CDR2 YYEEEE.

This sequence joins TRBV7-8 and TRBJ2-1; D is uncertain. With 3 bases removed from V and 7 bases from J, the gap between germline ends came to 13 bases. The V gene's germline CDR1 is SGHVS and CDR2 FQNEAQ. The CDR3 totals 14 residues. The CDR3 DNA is TGTGCCAGCAGCTTCGACCGAGCAAGGAATGAGCAGTTCTTC. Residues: CASSFDRARNEQFF. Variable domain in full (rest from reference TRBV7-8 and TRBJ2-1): GAGVSQSPRYKVAKRGQDVALRCDPISGHVSLFWYQQALGQGPEFLTYFQNEAQLDKSGLPSDRFFAERPEGSVSTLKIQRTQQEDSAVYLCASSFDRARNEQFFGPGTRLTVL.

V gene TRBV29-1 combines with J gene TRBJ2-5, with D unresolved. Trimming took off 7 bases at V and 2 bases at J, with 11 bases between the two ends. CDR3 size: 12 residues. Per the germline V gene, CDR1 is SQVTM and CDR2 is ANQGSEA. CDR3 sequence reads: CSGMDGQETQYF. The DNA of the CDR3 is TGCAGCGGGATGGACGGACAAGAGACCCAGTACTTC.

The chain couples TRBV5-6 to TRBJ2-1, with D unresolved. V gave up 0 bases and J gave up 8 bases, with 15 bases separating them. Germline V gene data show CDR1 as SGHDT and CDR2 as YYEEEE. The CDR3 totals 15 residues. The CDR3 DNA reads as TGTGCCAGCAGCTTGGGTATGCGCCCGCTAGATGAGCAGTTCTTC. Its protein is CASSLGMRPLDEQFF. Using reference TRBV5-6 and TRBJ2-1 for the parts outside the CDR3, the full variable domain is DAGVTQSPTHLIKTRGQQVTLRCSPKSGHDTVSWYQQALGQGPQFIFQYYEEEERQRGNFPDRFSGHQFPNYSSELNVNALLLGDSALYLCASSLGMRPLDEQFFGPGTRLTVL.

The CDR3 DNA reads TGTGCCAGCAGTGTACTAGCGGGAGTTAAAACCAAAAACATTCAGTACTTC. Protein: CASSVLAGVKTKNIQYF. This chain joins TRBV28 and TRBJ2-4; 11 bases are a match to TRBD2. The length of the CDR3 is 17 residues. Trimming took 5 bases from V and 2 from J; bases not matched to a gene: 8. CDR1 MDHEN and CDR2 SYDVKM come from the germline V gene.